Below, 29 T cell receptor beta chains from the same sample are listed, as sequenced in a study of T cell repertoires in ileal Crohn's disease. TCRdb's copy holds only in-frame clones and misses some; the assay was immunoSEQ multiplex PCR. The table records under 3,500 clones, 80% to 95% of them present only once. Surgical specimens yielded lamina propria lymphocytes, which were density-gradient separated and then sorted. The source material was CD4+ T cells sorted from the ileum. These receptor sequences come from an adult with Crohn's disease.

The genes are TRBV27 and TRBJ2-5, with 7 bases matching TRBD1. Germline V CDR1 and CDR2: MNHEY, SMNVEV (reference sequence). Unmatched junction bases numbered 7, after V lost 5 bases and J lost 4 bases. This CDR3 contains 14 residues. In DNA form, the CDR3 reads TGTGCCAGCAGTCCGGGACAGAGGAGAGAGACCCAGTACTTC. This encodes CASSPGQRRETQYF.

The J gene is TRBJ1-1, the V gene TRBV7-8; D possibly corresponds to TRBD1 (6 bases). The CDR3 contains 13 residues. The V end was cut by 5 bases, the J end by 3 bases, with 10 bases between. CDR1 is SGHVS, CDR2 FQNEAQ, per germline. Here the CDR3 DNA reads TGTGCCAGCAGCCCAAACAGGGACACTGAAGCTTTCTTT. Encoded protein: CASSPNRDTEAFF.

This chain joins TRBV7-3 and TRBJ2-2; 7 bases agree with TRBD1. Per the germline V gene, CDR1 is SGHTA and CDR2 is FQGTGA. The CDR3 is 16 residues long. V trimming: 1 base; J trimming: 2 bases; junction bases outside the gene matches: 4. The DNA for the CDR3 is TGTGCCAGCAGCTTAAGCCTAGGGGGCAACACCGGGGAGCTGTTTTTT. This codes for CASSLSLGGNTGELFF.

This rearrangement joins TRBV4-3 to TRBJ2-1; 11 nucleotides align to TRBD2. The J segment lost 4 bases and the V segment lost 4 bases, leaving 3 bases of the junction unmatched. Germline assignment: CDR1 LGHNA and CDR2 YSLEER. The CDR3 is 15 residues long. CDR3 amino acids: CASSRASGRYNEQFF. CDR3 DNA sequence: TGCGCCAGCAGCCGAGCTAGCGGGAGGTACAATGAGCAGTTCTTC.

This clone was recorded once. The chain has TRBV28 and TRBJ1-2; a weak D match, TRBD1 (6 bases). This CDR3 is built from 12 residues. Germline V gene sequence: CDR1 MDHEN, CDR2 SYDVKM. Trimming stripped 2 bases from V and 8 bases from J, with 9 bases between. The CDR3 bases are TGTGCCAGCAGTTTACGGGGGGCGGGCTACACCTTC. It translates to CASSLRGAGYTF.

The chain joins TRBV4-2 to TRBJ2-7; D is undetermined. The germline V and J ends were trimmed by 0 bases and 0 bases, with 15 bases remaining between them. The CDR3 totals 17 residues. Germline CDR1 and CDR2: LGHNA and YNFKEQ. The CDR3, as DNA: TGTGCCAGCAGCCAAGATTCTGCAGGCTACGACTCCTACGAGCAGTACTTC. Protein sequence: CASSQDSAGYDSYEQYF.

This clone showed up just a few times. The chain couples TRBV7-2 to TRBJ2-7; maybe TRBD1 (5 bases). This CDR3 comprises 12 residues. V lost 6 bases, J lost 3 bases, and 9 bases lay in between. Germline V gives CDR1 SGHTA, CDR2 FQGNSA. The CDR3 nucleotides read TGTGCCAGCAGTTCCCAGGGCTACGAGCAGTACTTC. Protein sequence: CASSSQGYEQYF.

The V and J genes are TRBV7-2 and TRBJ1-2, with 8 bases that match TRBD1. This CDR3 has 17 amino acids. Germline assignment: CDR1 SGHTA and CDR2 FQGNSA. V was pared by 1 base and J by 6 bases, with 13 bases of the junction left unmatched. As DNA, the CDR3 is TGTGCCAGCAGCTTAGGAAGGTCAGGGGGCAAAATCAATGGCTACACCTTC. Its translation is CASSLGRSGGKINGYTF. Filled out from reference TRBV7-2 and TRBJ1-2, the complete variable domain reads GAGVSQSPSNKVTEKGKDVELRCDPISGHTALYWYRQSLGQGLEFLIYFQGNSAPDKSGLPSDRFSAERTGGSVSTLTIQRTQQEDSAVYLCASSLGRSGGKINGYTFGSGTRLTVV.

The chain couples TRBV9 to TRBJ2-7, with D unresolved. The CDR3 length is 13 residues. V was trimmed by 3 bases and J by 4 bases, leaving 11 bases between them. Germline CDR1 and CDR2: SGDLS and YYNGEE. CDR3 sequence: CASSADLRYEQYF. The CDR3 DNA follows: TGTGCCAGCAGCGCCGACTTAAGGTACGAGCAGTACTTC.

The CDR3 is CASSPGQSYNEQFF. In DNA form, the CDR3 reads TGTGCCAGCAGCCCCGGACAGTCTTACAATGAGCAGTTCTTC. V usage is TRBV7-9 and J usage is TRBJ2-1; D is perhaps TRBD1 (6 bases). The CDR3 sequence is 14 residues long. Germline values: CDR1 SEHNR, CDR2 FQNEAQ (reference sequence). The germline V and J ends were trimmed by 5 bases and 4 bases, with 12 bases remaining between them.

The V gene is TRBV29-1, the J gene TRBJ2-3; 7 bases are shared with TRBD2. The V gene's germline CDR1 is SQVTM and CDR2 ANQGSEA. The CDR3 is 12 residues long. V dropped 8 bases and J dropped 4; count of bases not matched to a gene: 6. CDR3 sequence: CSIKAGSDTQYF. The CDR3 DNA follows: TGCAGCATTAAAGCGGGATCAGATACGCAGTATTTT.

This rearrangement joins TRBV4-3 to TRBJ2-1; 7 bases are a match to TRBD2. J was trimmed by 4 bases and V by 0 bases; bases with no gene match: 3. CDR3 length: 15 amino acids. CDR1 and CDR2 from the germline V gene are LGHNA and YSLEER. In nucleotides, the CDR3 is TGCGCCAGCAGCCAAGAAACCGGGGGGTACAATGAGCAGTTCTTC. Its protein product is CASSQETGGYNEQFF.

The chain couples TRBV7-2 to TRBJ1-4; D gene unclear. This CDR3 is 15 amino acids long. V shed 2 bases and J shed 6 bases, with 13 bases lying between them. Germline CDR1 and CDR2: SGHTA and FQGNSA. The CDR3 DNA sequence: TGTGCCAGCAGCTTATTGGGGAGGGCGGATGAAAAACTGTTTTTT. Its translation is CASSLLGRADEKLFF.

V gene TRBV19 combines with J gene TRBJ2-1; tentative D call: TRBD1 (6 bases). Germline-derived CDR1 and CDR2 are LNHDA and SQIVND (reference sequence). V dropped 4 bases and J dropped 2 bases, with 9 bases sitting between them. This CDR3 region has 14 residues. The CDR3: CASSTQGTYNEQFF. The CDR3 DNA is TGTGCCAGTAGTACACAGGGTACCTACAATGAGCAGTTCTTC.

V is TRBV19 and J is TRBJ2-7; TRBD2 matches at 7 bases. The V gene's germline CDR1 is LNHDA and CDR2 SQIVND (reference sequence). The CDR3 spans 15 residues. Trimming at V came to 1 base and at J to 6 bases, leaving 9 bases not matched to a gene. CDR3 region: CASSIVATGGLEQYF. CDR3 DNA sequence: TGTGCCAGTAGTATAGTGGCCACGGGGGGTCTCGAGCAGTACTTC. Full variable domain (missing parts from reference TRBV19 and TRBJ2-7): DGGITQSPKYLFRKEGQNVTLSCEQNLNHDAMYWYRQDPGQGLRLIYYSQIVNDFQKGDIAEGYSVSREKKESFPLTVTSAQKNPTAFYLCASSIVATGGLEQYFGPGTRLTVT.

The chain carries TRBV7-2 and TRBJ2-7, with D maybe TRBD2 (7 bases). The CDR3 length is 14 residues. CDR1 is SGHTA, CDR2 FQGNSA, per germline. Trimming cost V 5 bases and J 2 bases, with 13 bases left between them. The CDR3 protein is CASSTNGGPYEQYF. The CDR3, as DNA: TGTGCCAGCAGCACAAACGGGGGGCCCTACGAGCAGTACTTC. Using reference TRBV7-2 and TRBJ2-7 for the parts outside the CDR3, the full variable domain is GAGVSQSPSNKVTEKGKDVELRCDPISGHTALYWYRQSLGQGLEFLIYFQGNSAPDKSGLPSDRFSAERTGGSVSTLTIQRTQQEDSAVYLCASSTNGGPYEQYFGPGTRLTVT.

The chain combines TRBV5-1 with TRBJ1-6; 8 positions match TRBD1. V dropped 2 bases and J dropped 5; count of bases not matched to a gene: 3. Germline-derived CDR1 and CDR2 are SGHRS and YFSETQ. This CDR3 is built from 15 residues. CDR3 DNA: TGCGCCAGCAGCTTACTACAGGGGGATAATTCACCCCTCCACTTT. Translated: CASSLLQGDNSPLHF.

The chain links TRBV7-2 to TRBJ2-3; D uncertain. The germline CDR1 and CDR2 sequences are SGHTA and FQGNSA. V was pared by 1 base and J by 2 bases, with 10 bases between. The CDR3 has 15 amino acids. As DNA, the CDR3 is TGTGCCAGCAGCTTAGAGTGGCAAATCACAGATACGCAGTATTTT. Protein: CASSLEWQITDTQYF.

The table lists this clone with a count of one. V gene TRBV5-6 combines with J gene TRBJ2-5; 11 nucleotides agree with TRBD1. This CDR3 has 16 residues. Trimming cost V 4 bases and J 4 bases; bases outside gene matches: 9. Per the germline V gene, CDR1 is SGHDT and CDR2 is YYEEEE. CDR3 loop: CASSAGQGAQGETQYF. The CDR3 DNA reads TGTGCCAGCAGCGCCGGACAGGGGGCGCAGGGAGAGACCCAGTACTTC. Full variable domain (missing parts from reference TRBV5-6 and TRBJ2-5): DAGVTQSPTHLIKTRGQQVTLRCSPKSGHDTVSWYQQALGQGPQFIFQYYEEEERQRGNFPDRFSGHQFPNYSSELNVNALLLGDSALYLCASSAGQGAQGETQYFGPGTRLLVL.

This CDR3 is CAWIKDKGGYTF. DNA for the CDR3: TGTGCCTGGATAAAGGACAAAGGAGGCTACACCTTC. The chain links TRBV30 to TRBJ1-2; a weak D match, TRBD1 (5 bases). The germline V gene encodes CDR1 GTSNPN and CDR2 SVGIG (reference sequence). CDR3 length: 12 residues. V was cut by 4 bases and J by 8 bases, with 14 bases left in between.

The chain combines TRBV2 with TRBJ2-7, with 9 positions matching TRBD1. Germline CDR1 reads SNHLY; CDR2 reads FYNNEI. The CDR3 sequence is 13 residues long. With V trimmed by 7 bases and J by 6 bases, 7 bases remained unmatched. The CDR3 region has the DNA TGTGCCAGCACTAGGACAGGGGACGGCGAGCAGTACTTC. Translation: CASTRTGDGEQYF.

The CDR3 sequence: CASSLGASVGEKLFF. CDR3 nucleotides: TGTGCCAGCAGCTTAGGGGCGTCGGTTGGTGAAAAACTGTTTTTT. The chain employs TRBV7-2 and TRBJ1-4; D is undetermined. Deletions cut 1 base from V and 7 bases from J, with 13 bases between. The germline gives CDR1 SGHTA, CDR2 FQGNSA. The CDR3 extends over 15 amino acids.

The chain employs TRBV15 and TRBJ2-5; the match to TRBD1 covers 7 bases. This CDR3 region has 16 residues. Germline loops: CDR1 LNHNV, CDR2 YYDKDF (reference sequence). V was pared by 1 base and J by 4 bases, with 9 bases of the junction left unmatched. The CDR3 coding sequence is TGTGCCACCAGCAGAGGACAGGGTGTTAGGGGAGAGACCCAGTACTTC. It yields the protein CATSRGQGVRGETQYF.

The J gene is TRBJ2-3, the V gene TRBV13; no definite D call. The ends were cut back, 4 bases at V and 5 bases at J, with 7 bases in the middle. Germline-derived CDR1 and CDR2 are PRHDT and FYEKMQ (reference sequence). CDR3 length equals 12 residues. The CDR3 region has the DNA TGTGCCAGCAGCTCGACATTAGATACGCAGTATTTT. Translated: CASSSTLDTQYF.

The chain links TRBV29-1 to TRBJ2-1; TRBD2 matches at 11 bases. The germline gives CDR1 SQVTM, CDR2 ANQGSEA. The junction had 13 bases not matched to a gene; V was cut back by 4 bases and J by 8 bases. CDR3 length equals 16 residues. The CDR3 coding sequence is TGCAGCGTTGGCGTAGCGGGGGGGCAAGCTTTCGATGAGCAGTTCTTC. This gives the protein CSVGVAGGQAFDEQFF.

This rearrangement joins TRBV29-1 to TRBJ2-4; 10 bases align to TRBD1. In germline, CDR1 is SQVTM, CDR2 ANQGSEA. The CDR3 runs 15 residues. V lost 6 bases and J lost 3; bases outside the gene matches: 8. The CDR3 here is CSVQTGGWGKNIQYF. CDR3 DNA sequence: TGCAGCGTCCAGACAGGGGGCTGGGGCAAAAACATTCAGTACTTC.

The chain joins TRBV4-3 to TRBJ1-2, with a possible D match to TRBD1 (5 bases). The CDR3 extends over 15 amino acids. V was shortened by 4 bases and J by 8 bases, with 20 bases between the two germline ends. The germline V gene encodes CDR1 LGHNA and CDR2 YSLEER. The CDR3 spells CASSPRESGGLGYTF. The DNA of the CDR3 is TGCGCCAGCAGCCCGAGAGAGTCGGGGGGATTGGGCTACACCTTC.

J is TRBJ2-7 and V is TRBV18; 9 nucleotides agree with TRBD1. Germline-derived CDR1 and CDR2 are KGHSH and LQKENI. V dropped 5 bases and J dropped 7; count of bases not matched to a gene: 9. The CDR3 consists of 14 residues. The CDR3 coding sequence is TGTGCCAGCTCAGCGGAACAGGGGGCGCTTGAGCAGTACTTC. It translates to CASSAEQGALEQYF. Filled out from reference TRBV18 and TRBJ2-7, the complete variable domain reads NAGVMQNPRHLVRRRGQEARLRCSPMKGHSHVYWYRQLPEEGLKFMVYLQKENIIDESGMPKERFSAEFPKEGPSILRIQQVVRGDSAAYFCASSAEQGALEQYFGPGTRLTVT.

The J gene is TRBJ2-7, the V gene TRBV7-2; the match to TRBD1 covers 9 bases. The CDR3 runs to 16 residues. Germline loops: CDR1 SGHTA, CDR2 FQGNSA. Trimming cost V 5 bases and J 3 bases; bases outside gene matches: 11. CDR3 nucleotide sequence: TGTGCCAGCAGCCTATTTATGACGGGACAGGGCTACGAGCAGTACTTC. This codes for CASSLFMTGQGYEQYF.